This is a list of T cell receptor beta chains from one sample in a study of T cells of healthy individuals. TCRdb re-analysed the 5' RACE reads in MiXCR, keeping a single row per CDR3 protein. The profile covers roughly 87,000 distinct CDR3 sequences, with 17% appearing a single time and under 7.5% taken by the ten largest. All receptors come from a human donor in good health. Both conserved end residues are part of each CDR3. The order of the fields is D gene, V gene, J gene, clone size, CDR3 DNA, CDR3 protein. D genes are given only for firm matches. Clone size is given for some rows only: seen once, a few or many times, or a class if the clone is expanded.

TRBD1	TRBV7-6	TRBJ2-4	few	TGTGCCAGCAGCTTAGTTCCCGGGACAGGGAACGACATTCAGTACTTC	CASSLVPGTGNDIQYF
TRBD2	TRBV4-2	TRBJ2-3	many	TGTGCCAGCAGCCGAGAGACTAGCGGGGGGACAGATACGCAGTATTTT	CASSRETSGGTDTQYF
NA	TRBV6-6	TRBJ1-6	NA	TGTGCCAGCACCATACCCCGGGACGGATCACCCCTCCACTTT	CASTIPRDGSPLHF
NA	TRBV4-2	TRBJ1-2	NA	TGTGCCAGCAGCCAAGAGAGGAAAAACTATGGCTACACCTTC	CASSQERKNYGYTF
NA	TRBV2	TRBJ2-2	NA	TGTGCCGCATCGTTTCAGGGTGAAACCGGGGAGCTGTTTTTT	CAASFQGETGELFF
TRBD1	TRBV2	TRBJ1-2	many	TGTGCCAGCAGGGCTGACAGGGGGACATATGGCTACACCTTC	CASRADRGTYGYTF
TRBD1	TRBV20-1	TRBJ2-5	NA	TGCAGTGCTATGAGGGACAGGGCCGAGACCCAGTACTTC	CSAMRDRAETQYF
NA	TRBV18	TRBJ2-7	many	TGTGCCAGCTCGCACGGGATTGCCTACGAGCAGTACTTC	CASSHGIAYEQYF
NA	TRBV7-2	TRBJ2-7	few	TGTGCCAGCAGCTTAGCGGCAGGAGGAGCCTACGAGCAGTACTTC	CASSLAAGGAYEQYF
TRBD1	TRBV3-1	TRBJ1-2	NA	TGTGCCAGCAGTTACTCCGGGACAGGCGGAAAGGATGGCTACACCTTC	CASSYSGTGGKDGYTF
NA	TRBV10-3	TRBJ2-7	few	TGTGCCATCAGTTTTAAGGTCCTGGGCTCCTACGAGCAGTACTTC	CAISFKVLGSYEQYF
NA	TRBV7-2	TRBJ1-5	many	TGTGCCAGCAGCTTACAGCCAAATCAGCCCCAGCATTTT	CASSLQPNQPQHF
TRBD1	TRBV5-1	TRBJ2-3	few	TGCGCCAGCAGCTTGGAACTACGCGGGACAGGTCAAGATACGCAGTATTTT	CASSLELRGTGQDTQYF
NA	TRBV28	TRBJ1-6	few	TGTGCCAGCGGTTTCGGGAGGTCCTATAATTCACCCCTCCACTTT	CASGFGRSYNSPLHF
NA	TRBV6-5	TRBJ2-1	few	TGTGCCAGCAGGACGGGAGACAATGAGCAGTTCTTC	CASRTGDNEQFF
NA	TRBV2	TRBJ1-4	NA	TGTGCCAGCGGAGCGCCGTTGGGTAAACTGTTTTTT	CASGAPLGKLFF
NA	TRBV4-3	TRBJ2-2	few	TGCGCCAGCAGCCAAGAATTTGGCGGGGGCCCTAACACCGGGGAGCTGTTTTTT	CASSQEFGGGPNTGELFF
TRBD2	TRBV20-1	TRBJ2-3	medium-sized	TGCAGTGCTAGAGGCTTGCTGACTAGCGGGAGGCGCACAGATACGCAGTATTTT	CSARGLLTSGRRTDTQYF
NA	TRBV5-5	TRBJ2-5	NA	TGTGCCAGCAGCTTGTCGGGACTCCAAGAGACCCAGTACTTC	CASSLSGLQETQYF
TRBD2	TRBV6-2/TRBV6-3	TRBJ2-5	NA	TGTGCCAGCAGTTACGGTACTAGCGTAAGTGAGACCCAGTACTTC	CASSYGTSVSETQYF
NA	TRBV6-1	TRBJ2-2	NA	TGTGCCAGCAGTGAAAACCCCACGAACACCGGGGAGCTGTTTTTT	CASSENPTNTGELFF
NA	TRBV27	TRBJ1-4	many	TGTGCCACCCCGGATAGAACAGGGCGGGTCAGAACTAATGAAAAACTGTTTTTT	CATPDRTGRVRTNEKLFF
NA	TRBV2	TRBJ2-1	many	TGTGCCAGCAGTGTCGGGACGACCTTCGGCAATGAGCAGTTCTTC	CASSVGTTFGNEQFF